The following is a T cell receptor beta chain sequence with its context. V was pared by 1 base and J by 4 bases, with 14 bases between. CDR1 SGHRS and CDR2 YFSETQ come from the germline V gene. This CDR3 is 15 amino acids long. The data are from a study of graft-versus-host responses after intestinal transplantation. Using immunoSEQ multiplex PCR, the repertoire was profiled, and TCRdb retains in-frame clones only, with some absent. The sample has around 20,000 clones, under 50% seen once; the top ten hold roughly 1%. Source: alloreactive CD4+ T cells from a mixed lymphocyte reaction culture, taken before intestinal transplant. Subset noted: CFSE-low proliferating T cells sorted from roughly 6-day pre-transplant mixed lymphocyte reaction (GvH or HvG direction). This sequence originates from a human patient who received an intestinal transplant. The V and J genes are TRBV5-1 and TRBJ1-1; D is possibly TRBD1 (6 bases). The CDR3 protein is CASSLFTGSGTEAFF. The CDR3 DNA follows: TGCGCCAGCAGCTTGTTCACAGGGAGTGGCACTGAAGCTTTCTTT.